One and the same sample provided the 30 T cell receptor beta chains below, sequenced in a study of blood T cell repertoires in COVID-19. Data came from immunoSEQ multiplex PCR; TCRdb stores just in-frame clones and leaves some out. The data contain roughly 200,000 clones, 79% of them singletons. Sample: peripheral blood. The receptors derive from a woman aged 40 to 55 with COVID-19, enrolled during active disease.

This chain links TRBV7-3 with TRBJ2-6; TRBD2 is a possible D gene (6 bases). Per germline, CDR1 SGHTA and CDR2 FQGTGA. The CDR3 runs to 15 residues. V was trimmed by 2 bases and J by 4 bases, leaving 9 bases between them. The CDR3 loop is CASSLSGDGANVLTF. CDR3 nucleotides: TGTGCCAGCAGCTTATCGGGGGACGGGGCCAACGTCCTGACTTTC.

The chain uses TRBV6-2 or TRBV6-3 and TRBJ1-5; 7 nucleotides match TRBD1. V lost 2 bases to trimming and J lost 4 bases; unmatched junction nucleotides: 8. Germline lookup yields CDR1 MNHEY and CDR2 SVGEGT. The CDR3 contains 16 residues. CDR3 amino acids: CASSYRRTGWNQPQHF. Here the CDR3 DNA reads TGTGCCAGCAGTTACCGACGGACAGGATGGAATCAGCCCCAGCATTTT.

This clone occurred once. The CDR3 bases are TGTGCCAGCAGTTACTCAGCGGGGGGAGACGAGCAGTACTTC. This encodes CASSYSAGGDEQYF. The rearrangement uses TRBV6-5 and TRBJ2-7; 9 nucleotides line up with TRBD2. The J segment lost 5 bases and the V segment lost 0 bases, leaving 2 bases of the junction unmatched. Germline CDR1 MNHEY, CDR2 SVGAGI. The CDR3 extends over 14 amino acids.

The chain links TRBV6-7 to TRBJ2-6, with 10 bases lining up with TRBD1. TRBV6-7 is flagged as an ORF with uncertain function. The V gene end was trimmed by 4 bases and the J gene end by 0 bases; junction bases not matched to a gene: 18. The CDR3 has 22 amino acids. Written as DNA, the CDR3 is TGTGCCAGCAGTTCCCGTTCGGGAAGCCGGGACAGGGGTTACTCTGGGGCCAACGTCCTGACTTTC. It encodes CASSSRSGSRDRGYSGANVLTF.

The V gene is TRBV4-2, the J gene TRBJ2-1; TRBD1 matches 9 bases. Unmatched junction bases numbered 4, after V lost 6 bases and J lost 7 bases. Looked up from germline, CDR1 is LGHNA and CDR2 is YNFKEQ. The CDR3 totals 13 residues. This CDR3 is CASRRDRENEQFF. The CDR3 region has the DNA TGTGCCAGCAGACGGGACAGGGAGAATGAGCAGTTCTTC.

The chain has TRBV6-4 and TRBJ1-6; no firm D call. The CDR3 extends over 13 amino acids. V shed 8 bases and J shed 7 bases, with 12 bases lying between them. Germline V gene data show CDR1 as MRHNA and CDR2 as SNTAGT. The CDR3 protein is CASPMPGNSPLHF. In nucleotides, the CDR3 is TGTGCCAGCCCCATGCCGGGGAATTCACCCCTCCACTTT.

This rearrangement joins TRBV10-1 to TRBJ1-4; maybe TRBD1 (6 bases). Trimming stripped 0 bases from V and 6 bases from J, with 11 bases between. There are 15 residues in the CDR3. Per the germline V gene, CDR1 is WNHNN and CDR2 is SYGVQD (reference sequence). As DNA, the CDR3 is TGCGCCAGCAGTGAGTCGTCAGGGGTATATGAAAAACTGTTTTTT. Translating gives CASSESSGVYEKLFF.

The chain joins TRBV5-1 to TRBJ1-1, with D uncertain. Per germline, CDR1 SGHRS and CDR2 YFSETQ. V lost 0 bases, J lost 1 base, and 7 bases lay in between. CDR3 size: 14 residues. The CDR3 DNA reads as TGCGCCAGCAGCTTGGGGGCAGAGAACACTGAAGCTTTCTTT. This encodes CASSLGAENTEAFF.

V and J are TRBV29-1 and TRBJ2-7; TRBD2 matches 12 bases. After removal of 7 bases from V and 4 bases from J, the junction contained 2 bases not matched to a gene. Germline CDR1 reads SQVTM; CDR2 reads ANQGSEA. The CDR3 has 12 amino acids. Written as DNA, the CDR3 is TGCAGCGCTAGCGGGGGGGCTTACGAGCAGTACTTC. Its translation: CSASGGAYEQYF.

The rearrangement links TRBV5-1 to TRBJ2-2, with D perhaps matching TRBD2 (5 bases). Trimming removed 0 bases from V and 3 bases from J, with 9 bases in between. CDR3 length: 15 amino acids. CDR1 and CDR2 from the germline V gene are SGHRS and YFSETQ. The CDR3: CASSLAGRDTGELFF. CDR3 in DNA: TGCGCCAGCAGCTTGGCCGGGCGGGACACCGGGGAGCTGTTTTTT.

This clone appeared once. The chain carries TRBV9 and TRBJ2-1; a possible D gene is TRBD2 (5 bases). CDR3 size: 15 residues. Germline V lookup: CDR1 SGDLS, CDR2 YYNGEE. V lost 0 bases and J lost 2, with 9 bases in between. CDR3 protein: CASSVAGYTYNEQFF. The CDR3 DNA sequence: TGTGCCAGCAGCGTAGCGGGGTATACCTACAATGAGCAGTTCTTC.

This clone was observed a few times. This chain connects TRBV5-1 to TRBJ2-7, with D possibly being TRBD2 (6 bases). Germline V CDR1 and CDR2: SGHRS, YFSETQ. The V end was cut by 4 bases, the J end by 8 bases, with 13 bases between. The CDR3 runs 12 residues. The CDR3: CASSRSGDKQYF. For the CDR3, the DNA is TGCGCCAGCAGCCGTAGCGGAGATAAGCAGTACTTC.

CDR3 amino acids: CASSESGQGRNEQFF. CDR3 sequence (DNA): TGTGCCAGCAGTGAATCCGGACAGGGGAGGAATGAGCAGTTCTTC. The chain links TRBV25-1 to TRBJ2-1, with 9 bases identical to TRBD1. Per germline, CDR1 MGHDK and CDR2 SYGVNS. CDR3 size: 15 residues. J gave up 7 bases and V 1 base, and 5 bases lay outside the gene matches.

The V gene is TRBV3-1 (or the pseudogene TRBV3-2), the J gene TRBJ1-6; 7 bases are a match to TRBD1. CDR3 length: 15 amino acids. Germline assignment: CDR1 LGHDT and CDR2 YNNKEL (reference sequence). Germline trimming cut 3 bases from V and 7 bases from J; bases unmatched to any gene: 6. The CDR3 nucleotides are TGTGCCAGCAGCCATACAGGGGTTCGCAATTCACCCCTCCACTTT. Its protein product is CASSHTGVRNSPLHF.

The V gene is TRBV9, the J gene TRBJ2-2, with TRBD1 matching over 8 bases. This CDR3 comprises 15 residues. Germline-derived CDR1 and CDR2 are SGDLS and YYNGEE. Trimming took 4 bases from V and 5 from J; bases not matched to a gene: 7. CDR3 DNA: TGTGCCAGCAGCCCCACCGGGACAGGTACCGGGGAGCTGTTTTTT. Its translation: CASSPTGTGTGELFF.

CDR3 nucleotides: TGTGCCTGGATAACAGGGGGAGAGGGACCCCTCCACTTT. As protein: CAWITGGEGPLHF. The genes are TRBV30 and TRBJ1-6; 8 bases agree with TRBD1. The CDR3 runs 13 residues. Germline V lookup: CDR1 GTSNPN, CDR2 SVGIG (reference sequence). The V segment lost 4 bases and the J segment 12 bases; nucleotides outside the gene matches: 8.

V gene TRBV6-5 combines with J gene TRBJ1-2; 7 bases agree with TRBD1. Germline-derived CDR1 and CDR2 are MNHEY and SVGAGI. The CDR3 covers 15 residues. The J segment lost 3 bases and the V segment lost 5 bases, leaving 9 bases of the junction unmatched. CDR3 residues: CASSTARTGDYGYTF. The CDR3 region has the DNA TGTGCCAGCAGTACCGCCCGAACAGGGGACTATGGCTACACCTTC.

The chain couples TRBV4-2 to TRBJ2-7; 7 nucleotides line up with TRBD1. This CDR3 is 15 amino acids long. J was trimmed by 3 bases and V by 0 bases; bases with no gene match: 5. Germline V gene lookup returns CDR1 LGHNA and CDR2 YNFKEQ. The CDR3 loop is CASSQEGQQLYEQYF. The CDR3 DNA reads as TGTGCCAGCAGCCAAGAGGGACAGCAACTCTACGAGCAGTACTTC.

The rearrangement links TRBV6-5 to TRBJ2-1; tentative D call: TRBD1 (6 bases). Germline assignment: CDR1 MNHEY and CDR2 SVGAGI. This CDR3 contains 14 residues. Trimming pared 10 bases from V and 8 bases from J, leaving 21 bases between. The CDR3 is CATQGWDTGHEQFF. CDR3 sequence (DNA): TGTGCCACCCAGGGTTGGGACACAGGCCATGAGCAGTTCTTC.

V usage is TRBV7-7 and J usage is TRBJ1-3, with D perhaps TRBD1 (5 bases). This CDR3 contains 14 residues. Germline V lookup: CDR1 SSHAT, CDR2 FNYEAQ (reference sequence). V was pared by 5 bases and J by 3 bases, with 11 bases between. CDR3 DNA: TGTGCCAGCAGCCCGGGGGGGGGTGGAAACACCATATATTTT. This sequence encodes CASSPGGGGNTIYF.

The chain carries TRBV10-3 and TRBJ2-3; D unclear. In germline, CDR1 is ENHRY, CDR2 SYGVKD. Trimming shortened V by 9 bases and J by 1 base, and 11 bases separated the two germline ends. CDR3 length equals 13 residues. This chain's CDR3 is CAISGWGTDTQYF. In nucleotides, the CDR3 is TGTGCCATTTCAGGCTGGGGCACAGATACGCAGTATTTT.

The chain combines TRBV3-1 (or the pseudogene TRBV3-2) with TRBJ2-2; TRBD2 matches 8 bases. The length of the CDR3 is 13 residues. Germline values: CDR1 LGHDT, CDR2 YNNKEL (reference sequence). With 4 bases clipped from V and 7 bases from J, the junction kept 2 bases outside the gene matches. The CDR3 nucleotides are TGTGCCAGCAGCCCTGGGACTAGCGGGGAGCTGTTTTTT. Protein product: CASSPGTSGELFF.

The gene calls are TRBV7-9 and TRBJ2-3; 9 positions agree with TRBD1. Germline trimming cut 5 bases from V and 0 bases from J; bases unmatched to any gene: 0. Germline values: CDR1 SEHNR, CDR2 FQNEAQ (reference sequence). There are 14 residues in the CDR3. The CDR3 coding sequence is TGTGCCAGCAGCGGGACAGGGAGCACAGATACGCAGTATTTT. The encoded protein is CASSGTGSTDTQYF. Full variable domain (outside the CDR3, taken from reference TRBV7-9 and TRBJ2-3): DTGVSQNPRHKITKRGQNVTFRCDPISEHNRLYWYRQTLGQGPEFLTYFQNEAQLEKSRLLSDRFSAERPKGSFSTLEIQRTEQGDSAMYLCASSGTGSTDTQYFGPGTRLTVL.

The rearrangement joins TRBV30 to TRBJ2-1; the match to TRBD2 covers 11 bases. This CDR3 spans 14 amino acids. Trimming took 5 bases from V and 6 from J; bases not matched to a gene: 6. The germline V gene has CDR1 GTSNPN and CDR2 SVGIG (reference sequence). This CDR3 reads CAWGPGLAANEQFF. DNA of the CDR3: TGTGCCTGGGGACCGGGACTAGCGGCCAATGAGCAGTTCTTC.

The chain recombines TRBV18 with TRBJ1-2, with a tentative D call TRBD1 (6 bases). This CDR3 has 14 residues. With 3 bases removed from V and 8 bases from J, the gap between germline ends came to 16 bases. The germline V gene has CDR1 KGHSH and CDR2 LQKENI. The CDR3 reads CASSPDRTPGGYTF. The CDR3 nucleotides read TGTGCCAGCTCACCCGACAGGACCCCTGGCGGCTACACCTTC.

This clone was counted once. The chain uses TRBV3-1 (or the pseudogene TRBV3-2) and TRBJ2-7; a possible D gene is TRBD2 (5 bases). The germline gives CDR1 LGHDT, CDR2 YNNKEL (reference sequence). CDR3 length equals 11 residues. V was trimmed by 6 bases and J by 3 bases, leaving 6 bases between them. Here the CDR3 reads CASRSGYEQYF. The CDR3 DNA reads TGTGCCAGCAGGAGCGGCTACGAGCAGTACTTC.

The V and J genes are TRBV6-6 and TRBJ2-7, with a tentative D call TRBD2 (5 bases). V shed 6 bases and J shed 3 bases, with 9 bases lying between them. The CDR3 covers 12 residues. CDR1 is MNHNY, CDR2 SVGAGI, per germline (reference sequence). The CDR3 nucleotides are TGTGCCAGCAGAACCGGGAACTACGAGCAGTACTTC. Encoded protein: CASRTGNYEQYF.

The rearrangement uses TRBV19 and TRBJ1-3, with 7 bases that match TRBD1. CDR1 is LNHDA, CDR2 SQIVND, per germline (reference sequence). With 6 bases clipped from V and 0 bases from J, the junction kept 5 bases outside the gene matches. The CDR3 totals 15 residues. CDR3: CASRQGTVSGNTIYF. The CDR3 DNA is TGTGCCAGTAGACAAGGGACAGTCTCTGGAAACACCATATATTTT. The entire variable domain, with the rest obtained from reference TRBV19 and TRBJ1-3, is as follows: DGGITQSPKYLFRKEGQNVTLSCEQNLNHDAMYWYRQDPGQGLRLIYYSQIVNDFQKGDIAEGYSVSREKKESFPLTVTSAQKNPTAFYLCASRQGTVSGNTIYFGEGSWLTVV.

The rearrangement links TRBV11-1 to TRBJ1-1, with D possibly matching TRBD1 (6 bases). V lost 1 base and J lost 7, with 16 bases in between. CDR1 SGHAT and CDR2 FQDESV come from the germline V gene (reference sequence). CDR3 length: 15 residues. DNA for the CDR3: TGTGCCAGCAGCTTAGGTCGAGGGGGGGTCTATGAAGCTTTCTTT. It translates to CASSLGRGGVYEAFF.

This chain uses TRBV29-1 with TRBJ2-6, with D possibly being TRBD1 (6 bases). Germline V gene data show CDR1 as SQVTM and CDR2 as ANQGSEA. The V end was cut by 7 bases, the J end by 1 base, with 11 bases between. The CDR3 has 14 residues. The DNA for the CDR3 is TGCAGCGCCTACAGGGATTCTGGGGCCAACGTCCTGACTTTC. The encoded protein is CSAYRDSGANVLTF.